The sequence of this TCR beta chain was determined in a study of prognosis after radiotherapy for stage I lung cancer. This clonotype was seen repeatedly, ten times or more. With 4 bases removed from V and 2 bases from J, the gap between germline ends came to 5 bases. This CDR3 is built from 13 residues. The germline V gene has CDR1 MDHEN and CDR2 SYDVKM. Genomic DNA was subjected to two-round multiplex PCR for amplification of TCR beta CDR3. The first round of PCR was done with primers that matched each TRBV and TRBJ gene. MiXCR, run by TCRdb on the multiplex PCR reads, gives a single entry per CDR3 protein. The repertoire holds roughly 20,000 distinct CDR3 sequences, with 55% as singletons.

This chain connects TRBV28 to TRBJ2-2; D unclear. The source material was PBMCs, sampled before or after stereotactic body radiation therapy (not recorded which). This clonotype originated in a donor aged 50 or older with non-small cell lung cancer. CDR3 protein: CASSYSNTGELFF. The CDR3 region has the DNA TGTGCCAGCAGTTACTCTAACACCGGGGAGCTGTTTTTT.